This entry lists 23 T cell receptor beta chains sequenced from one sample in a study of regulatory T cells in long-lasting Graves disease listed by TCRdb under 2021. Per the publication, the time point label means: newly diagnosed GD, antithyroid drugs for less than 3 months. RNA was extracted from PBMCs in TRIzol for both TCR sequencing and RNA sequencing. The receptor library was made with multiplex PCR. The instrument given in TCRdb is Illumina HiSeq 4000. iRepertoire HTBI primers and Arm-PCR amplification of CDR3 regions were used to construct TCR beta libraries. The raw public reads went through TCRdb reprocessing: fastp at Q25, MiXCR clone calling, in-frame beta chains kept. Identical CDR3 proteins give one entry, which carries the most common genes and DNA. The sample has about 220,000 distinct CDR3 sequences on record, roughly a fifth of them singletons. The ten largest make up roughly 10% of the sample.

These same data were also listed under a study on T cells in Graves' hyperthyroidism and ophthalmopathy.

Sequences were derived from peripheral blood mononuclear cells (PBMCs), sampled at new diagnosis, from a patient treated with antithyroid drugs. The receptor set was obtained from a woman in her 30s with Graves disease. Donor details come from another sample of the same person, matched by shared clones.

This clonotype turned up a few times. The V call is TRBV12-3 or TRBV12-4, the J call TRBJ2-3; 8 bases are a match to TRBD2. The J segment lost 4 bases and the V segment lost 5 bases, leaving 5 bases of the junction unmatched. The CDR3 extends over 14 amino acids. Here the CDR3 reads CASSTPGLADTQYF. CDR3 bases: TGTGCCAGCAGTACGCCGGGACTAGCAGATACGCAGTATTTT.

The chain joins TRBV7-2 to TRBJ1-1; 7 bases align to TRBD1. The germline V gene encodes CDR1 SGHTA and CDR2 FQGNSA. V lost 1 base and J lost 1; bases outside the gene matches: 6. This CDR3 is 16 amino acids long. The CDR3 sequence: CASSLGSGTANTEAFF. In DNA form, the CDR3 reads TGTGCCAGCAGCTTAGGATCCGGGACAGCGAACACTGAAGCTTTCTTT. Looking up the rest from reference TRBV7-2 and TRBJ1-1 gives the full variable domain: GAGVSQSPSNKVTEKGKDVELRCDPISGHTALYWYRQSLGQGLEFLIYFQGNSAPDKSGLPSDRFSAERTGGSVSTLTIQRTQQEDSAVYLCASSLGSGTANTEAFFGQGTRLTVV.

This clonotype came up many times. V gene TRBV9 combines with J gene TRBJ1-4; 8 positions match TRBD1. The CDR3 loop spans 14 amino acids. From germline, CDR1 is SGDLS and CDR2 YYNGEE. The ends lost 4 bases at V and 6 bases at J; junction bases unmatched: 5. In nucleotides, the CDR3 is TGTGCCAGCAGCACCCGGACAGGGCATGAAAAACTGTTTTTT. Its protein is CASSTRTGHEKLFF.

This clonotype has a count of ten or more. V gene TRBV28 combines with J gene TRBJ1-1, with 8 bases aligning to TRBD1. The V gene end was trimmed by 5 bases and the J gene end by 1 base; junction bases not matched to a gene: 6. CDR3 size: 15 residues. The germline CDR1 and CDR2 sequences are MDHEN and SYDVKM. The CDR3 nucleotides are TGTGCCAGCAGTCGGGGACAGGCCAGGAACACTGAAGCTTTCTTT. The encoded protein is CASSRGQARNTEAFF.

This chain joins TRBV18 and TRBJ1-1; D call uncertain. The CDR3 is 15 amino acids. Deletions cut 3 bases from V and 1 base from J, with 12 bases between. Germline lookup yields CDR1 KGHSH and CDR2 LQKENI. The CDR3 DNA reads TGTGCCAGCTCACCTTCGCTTAGCCCGAACACTGAAGCTTTCTTT. Translation gives CASSPSLSPNTEAFF.

As for this clonotype: Possible read error: a much larger clone is one base away. The chain couples TRBV5-6 to TRBJ2-1, with TRBD1 matching over 9 bases. Germline CDR1 and CDR2: SGHDT and YYEEEE. J gave up 2 bases and V 3 bases, and 3 bases lay outside the gene matches. The CDR3 consists of 15 residues. CDR3 protein: CASSSGTGTYNEQFF. In DNA, the CDR3 is TGTGCCAGCAGCTCCGGGACAGGGACCTACAATGAGCAGTTCTTC.

This clonotype was recorded a few times. The chain is built from TRBV5-1 and TRBJ2-7, with D uncertain. Per the germline V gene, CDR1 is SGHRS and CDR2 is YFSETQ. The CDR3 is 14 residues long. V gave up 0 bases and J gave up 2 bases, with 9 bases separating them. As DNA, the CDR3 is TGCGCCAGCAGCTTGGGGGATTCCCCCTACGAGCAGTACTTC. Amino acid sequence: CASSLGDSPYEQYF.

In regard to this clonotype: This is likely an artifact of a read error, given a far larger clone one base away. The chain combines TRBV11-2 with TRBJ2-3; TRBD2 might be the D (6 bases). The closer fit of TRBJ2-5 to the DNA end suggests the J call may be wrong. This CDR3 is built from 17 residues. The V gene's germline CDR1 is SGHAT and CDR2 FQNNGV. The CDR3 nucleotides are TGTGCCAGCAGCTTAGGCTGGTTTCCGGGGGTGGAGAAGATCCAGTACTTC. Translated: CASSLGWFPGVEKIQYF.

The chain is built from TRBV28 and TRBJ2-7, with 10 bases that match TRBD1. The junction had 10 bases not matched to a gene; V was cut back by 6 bases and J by 2 bases. The CDR3 loop spans 16 amino acids. The germline gives CDR1 MDHEN, CDR2 SYDVKM. CDR3 loop: CASSQLTGGVTYEQYF. CDR3 DNA sequence: TGTGCCAGCAGCCAACTGACAGGGGGCGTCACCTACGAGCAGTACTTC.

This clonotype was seen only once. A much larger clone differs from this one at a single base, so this may be a read error. This chain joins TRBV9 and TRBJ2-7, with D unresolved. CDR1 SGDLS and CDR2 YYNGEE come from the germline V gene. Trimming removed 4 bases at V and 0 bases at J, with 17 bases between. The CDR3 covers 16 residues. The CDR3 is CASSPHRPHLSYEQYF. CDR3 DNA: TGTGCCAGCAGCCCCCACCGCCCGCATCTCTCCTACGAGCAGTACTTC.

With regard to this clonotype: A read error is the likely source, as a far larger clone sits one nucleotide away. The CDR3 protein is CASQETGTGIAYEQFF. CDR3 coding DNA: TGTGCCAGCCAGGAAACCGGGACAGGGATCGCCTACGAGCAGTTCTTC. The chain couples TRBV7-9 to TRBJ2-1; 9 bases fit TRBD1. The germline V gene encodes CDR1 SEHNR and CDR2 FQNEAQ (reference sequence). J lost 10 bases, V lost 8 bases, and 18 bases had no gene match. This CDR3 comprises 16 residues. The complete variable domain, with remaining parts taken from reference TRBV7-9 and TRBJ2-1, reads DTGVSQNPRHKITKRGQNVTFRCDPISEHNRLYWYRQTLGQGPEFLTYFQNEAQLEKSRLLSDRFSAERPKGSFSTLEIQRTEQGDSAMYLCASQETGTGIAYEQFFGPGTRLTVL.

The sample holds many counts of this clonotype. The V call is TRBV28, the J call TRBJ1-1; D is possibly TRBD1 (5 bases). Per germline, CDR1 MDHEN and CDR2 SYDVKM. V was shortened by 6 bases and J by 0 bases, with 17 bases between the two germline ends. The CDR3 runs 16 residues. In nucleotides, the CDR3 is TGTGCCAGCAGGGACGCCCTCAGGGCCTTGAACACTGAAGCTTTCTTT. Its protein product is CASRDALRALNTEAFF.

This clonotype was recorded at least ten times. The rearrangement joins TRBV30 to TRBJ1-6; D possibly corresponds to TRBD1 (5 bases). Between the trimmed V and J ends, which lost 3 bases and 5 bases, there was a span of 8 bases. CDR3 length: 13 residues. Germline V gene data show CDR1 as GTSNPN and CDR2 as SVGIG (reference sequence). The CDR3 nucleotides are TGTGCCTGGAGAGGGGATCATAATTCACCCCTCCACTTT. Protein: CAWRGDHNSPLHF. Full variable domain (rest looked up from reference TRBV30 and TRBJ1-6): SQTIHQWPATLVQPVGSPLSLECTVEGTSNPNLYWYRQAAGRGLQLLFYSVGIGQISSEVPQNLSASRPQDRQFILSSKKLLLSDSGFYLCAWRGDHNSPLHFGNGTRLTVT.

The V and J genes are TRBV28 and TRBJ1-1, with D possibly matching TRBD1 (6 bases). The ends were cut back, 2 bases at V and 0 bases at J, with 16 bases in the middle. In germline, CDR1 is MDHEN, CDR2 SYDVKM. This CDR3 comprises 17 residues. The CDR3 sequence: CASSLGVKGVMNTEAFF. CDR3 bases: TGTGCCAGCAGTTTAGGAGTGAAGGGGGTCATGAACACTGAAGCTTTCTTT.

Points on this clonotype: Mismatch with germline at one junction end may stem from a read error. The chain links TRBV5-1 to TRBJ1-1; D is perhaps TRBD1 (5 bases). The germline V gene has CDR1 SGHRS and CDR2 YFSETQ. This CDR3 contains 13 residues. The CDR3 sequence is CASSLTEGTEAFF. Written as DNA, the CDR3 is TGTGCCAGCAGCTTAACGGAGGGGACTGAAGCTTTCTTT.

This clonotype was recorded at least ten times. The gene calls are TRBV11-3 and TRBJ1-3; no firm D call. This CDR3 is 13 amino acids long. Per the germline V gene, CDR1 is SGHNT and CDR2 is YENEEA. The ends were cut back, 5 bases at V and 4 bases at J, with 9 bases in the middle. The CDR3, as DNA: TGTGCCAGCAGCGGCGACGAAGGAAACACCATATATTTT. This gives the protein CASSGDEGNTIYF.

This clonotype was observed at least ten times. The rearrangement links TRBV12-3 or TRBV12-4 to TRBJ2-3; the D gene is possibly TRBD2 (5 bases). This CDR3 has 15 residues. V shed 5 bases and J shed 5 bases, with 17 bases lying between them. CDR3 in amino acids: CASSLSRGPVDTQYF. The CDR3 bases are TGTGCCAGCAGTCTCAGCAGAGGGCCGGTAGATACGCAGTATTTT.

The chain uses TRBV6-4 and TRBJ2-1; D is possibly TRBD2 (6 bases). CDR3 length: 14 residues. Germline-derived CDR1 and CDR2 are MRHNA and SNTAGT. The V gene lost 0 bases and the J gene lost 9 bases, with 12 bases spanning the gap. Written as DNA, the CDR3 is TGTGCCAGCAGTGACTCGAATCGGGGGACTGAGCAGTTCTTC. It specifies CASSDSNRGTEQFF.

This chain joins TRBV19 and TRBJ2-7, with 8 bases that match TRBD2. The V gene end was trimmed by 8 bases and the J gene end by 5 bases; junction bases not matched to a gene: 11. Germline V lookup: CDR1 LNHDA, CDR2 SQIVND (reference sequence). The CDR3 runs 14 residues. The CDR3 sequence is CASSSGSIRDEQYF. The CDR3 DNA sequence: TGTGCCAGTTCCAGCGGGAGTATTCGTGACGAGCAGTACTTC.

In this sample, this clonotype turned up many times. The J gene is TRBJ1-1, the V gene TRBV6-1; no clear D. The CDR3 runs 14 residues. V lost 2 bases and J lost 6, with 13 bases in between. In germline, CDR1 is MNHNS, CDR2 SASEGT. As DNA, the CDR3 is TGTGCCAGCAGTGAAAGGCAGTCAGGTGCTGAAGCTTTCTTT. Protein product: CASSERQSGAEAFF.

This clonotype was observed at least ten times. The gene calls are TRBV20-1 and TRBJ1-2; TRBD1 is a possible D gene (6 bases). Germline V gives CDR1 DFQATT, CDR2 SNEGSKA (reference sequence). CDR3 length: 15 amino acids. Trimming cost V 3 bases and J 4 bases, with 18 bases left between them. CDR3 sequence reads: CSASGQSAPSYGYTF. In DNA, the CDR3 is TGCAGTGCTAGCGGACAGTCAGCCCCTTCCTATGGCTACACCTTC.

This clonotype was seen at least ten times. The chain has TRBV2 and TRBJ1-5; tentative D call: TRBD1 (5 bases). CDR3 size: 15 residues. Germline V gene sequence: CDR1 SNHLY, CDR2 FYNNEI. V lost 7 bases and J 3 bases, leaving 16 bases between the germline ends. CDR3 in DNA: TGTGCCAGCACCCAGAGGGCGGGGGTCAATCAGCCCCAGCATTTT. Translation gives CASTQRAGVNQPQHF.

This rearrangement joins TRBV12-3 or TRBV12-4 to TRBJ2-1, with 8 bases that match TRBD2. The trim removed 5 bases at V and 0 bases at J, leaving 6 bases unmatched. There are 16 residues in the CDR3. The DNA for the CDR3 is TGTGCCAGCAGTCGGACTAGCCGGAGCTCCTACAATGAGCAGTTCTTC. Translation gives CASSRTSRSSYNEQFF.